The clone carrying this TCR beta chain showed up many times. Its target is unknown. The time point denotes: longitudinal time-point 2. This specimen comes from a study of neurological immune-mediated disorders. The CDR3 contains 18 residues. Trimming took 1 base from V and 3 from J; bases not matched to a gene: 11. Germline values: CDR1 LGHNT, CDR2 FRNRAP. Study results and limitations: The most TCR clonal expansion was seen in HTLV-1-associated myelopathy, and the least was seen in multiple sclerosis, which fell below healthy controls. The expanded clones of different subjects shared no CDR3 amino acid sequences (suggesting private repertoires in all groups).

TCRdb processed the 5' RACE reads anew with MiXCR; each CDR3 protein has one entry. The sample has 55,000 to 65,000 distinct CDR3 sequences, 9.7% seen once; the top ten hold around 12%. The material sequenced was PBMCs. This chain links TRBV12-5 with TRBJ2-2; 7 bases line up with TRBD2. This sequence was found in a man aged 30 to 39 in good health. As DNA, the CDR3 is TGTGCTAGTGGTTTGGGTGACCTAGCGGAGGTTGACACCGGGGAGCTGTTTTTT. Translated: CASGLGDLAEVDTGELFF.